Only a few counts were recorded for the clone carrying this TCR beta chain. The V gene end was trimmed by 0 bases and the J gene end by 6 bases; junction bases not matched to a gene: 6. CDR3 length: 14 residues. Looked up from germline, CDR1 is SGHRS and CDR2 is YFSETQ. This sample was included in a study of blood T cell repertoires in COVID-19. Whole-study context: Spain, Italy and the United States supplied samples that represented acute and convalescent COVID-19. Nucleic acid was either cDNA or gDNA, and it came from T cells, B-cell-depleted T cells, or PBMCs.

Sequencing was performed with immunoSEQ multiplex PCR; in TCRdb, only in-frame clones are kept and a portion is missing. The sample includes fewer than 250,000 clones, roughly four fifths of them seen just once. This chain links TRBV5-1 with TRBJ2-7; 7 bases align to TRBD1. This TCR came from a woman in her 70s with acute or convalescent COVID-19. Sequencing was done on a sample of peripheral blood. Here the CDR3 reads CASSLGQGFSEQYF. The DNA of the CDR3 is TGCGCCAGCAGCTTGGGACAGGGTTTTAGCGAGCAGTACTTC. The full variable domain, with the rest looked up from reference TRBV5-1 and TRBJ2-7, is KAGVTQTPRYLIKTRGQQVTLSCSPISGHRSVSWYQQTPGQGLQFLFEYFSETQRNKGNFPGRFSGRQFSNSRSEMNVSTLELGDSALYLCASSLGQGFSEQYFGPGTRLTVT.